This section outlines one T cell receptor beta chain sequence together with its context. Its specificity is unknown. At one boundary the junction diverges from the germline segment, which might be a read error. For the second PCR, which ran for roughly 6 to 11 cycles, a sample-barcoded 5' primer and a J-beta primer mix were used. Each of the cDNA molecules was tagged by a template-switch adaptor with 12 random nucleotides. TCRdb processed the 5' RACE reads anew with MiXCR; each CDR3 protein has one entry. The data contain around 1.7 million distinct CDR3 sequences, 28% of them singletons. This entry belongs to a study of blood T cells in healthy people across ages. Whole-study findings and limits: Diversity estimates from one million T cells were considered underestimates. Roughly linear declines in TCR beta diversity per million T cells occurred with age.

Whenever a sample was processed, at least 6 million PBMCs were isolated. This CDR3 has 15 amino acids. Per the germline V gene, CDR1 is MNHNY and CDR2 is SVGAGI (reference sequence). The TCR sequence derives from a woman aged 30 to 39 in good health. The sample consisted of blood. The V call is TRBV6-6, the J call TRBJ2-1; maybe TRBD1 (5 bases). The DNA matches TRBJ2-7 better at its end, which makes the J call doubtful. The CDR3 loop reads CVSSYDSYSNNEQYF. The DNA of the CDR3 is TGTGTCAGCAGTTACGACAGCTATTCGAACAATGAGCAGTACTTC.